This TCR beta chain stems from a study of long-term antiretroviral therapy in people with HIV. Study at large: Earliest sampling preceded the 2015 immediate-ART recommendation by about a decade. Broader study findings: HIV repertoire CDR3 lengths ranged less widely than those of controls.

This clone was seen a handful of times. Its antigen is as yet unknown. Germline CDR1 reads MNHNY; CDR2 reads SVGAGI (reference sequence). With V trimmed by 2 bases and J by 1 base, 4 bases remained unmatched. The CDR3 is 15 residues long. Survey-level resolution applied to immunoSEQ assay v3.0. Only in-frame clones appear in the TCRdb table, and some are missing; sequencing was by immunoSEQ multiplex PCR. The data show 14,000 or so clones, more than 65% seen once. Each donor provided at least one pre-ART PBMC sample and at least two post-ART PBMC samples. Cryopreserved PBMC samples of roughly 0.85-10 million cells were used for DNA extraction.

This chain uses TRBV6-6 with TRBJ2-7; 8 bases match TRBD1. The TCR sequence derives from a man aged 40-49 years with HIV. The source material was unsorted PBMCs, sampled 3.1 years after starting antiretroviral therapy. The chain's CDR3 is CASSYPTGASYEQYF. The CDR3 bases are TGTGCCAGCAGTTACCCGACAGGGGCTTCCTACGAGCAGTACTTC.